The 17 T cell receptor beta chains presented below share a single source sample, sequenced in a study of blood T cell repertoires in COVID-19. The protocol was immunoSEQ multiplex PCR, while the TCRdb copy is restricted to in-frame clones and leaves out a portion. This sample has 350,000 or so clones; 86% occur once, and the top ten carry approximately 4.4%. Sequenced input: PBMCs or T cells enriched from blood (not recorded which). The receptors stem from a woman aged 35 to 49 with acute COVID-19.

This chain joins TRBV27 and TRBJ1-4; tentatively, D is TRBD1 (6 bases). The CDR3 is made up of 18 amino acids. The V end lost 6 bases, the J end lost 3 bases, and 23 bases lay between the germline ends. The germline gives CDR1 MNHEY, CDR2 SMNVEV (reference sequence). The CDR3 sequence: CASSLWGGGAKSNEKLFF. The DNA of the CDR3 is TGTGCCAGCAGCCTTTGGGGTGGGGGGGCCAAATCTAATGAAAAACTGTTTTTT.

The V call is TRBV24-1, the J call TRBJ1-5, with a possible D match to TRBD1 (5 bases). Trimming cost V 5 bases and J 4 bases, with 14 bases left between them. CDR1 and CDR2 (germline): KGHDR, SFDVKD. The CDR3 has 15 amino acids. The CDR3 here is CATSASGTRNQPQHF. In nucleotides, the CDR3 is TGTGCCACCAGTGCGAGCGGGACGAGAAATCAGCCCCAGCATTTT.

The chain combines TRBV15 with TRBJ2-3, with 9 bases that match TRBD1. The CDR3 loop spans 17 amino acids. CDR1 is LNHNV, CDR2 YYDKDF, per germline (reference sequence). J was trimmed by 0 bases and V by 5 bases; bases with no gene match: 9. CDR3 protein: CATSARGGQGSTDTQYF. The CDR3 DNA sequence: TGTGCCACCAGCGCCCGAGGGGGACAGGGAAGCACAGATACGCAGTATTTT.

The chain links TRBV3-1 (or the pseudogene TRBV3-2) to TRBJ1-4; a weak D match, TRBD1 (6 bases). Germline V gives CDR1 LGHDT, CDR2 YNNKEL (reference sequence). The CDR3 consists of 14 residues. V was cut by 3 bases and J by 6 bases, with 11 bases left in between. The CDR3 sequence: CASSQLQGHEKLFF. CDR3 nucleotides: TGTGCCAGCAGCCAGTTACAGGGTCATGAAAAACTGTTTTTT.

This clone was counted a few times. The chain is built from TRBV7-3 and TRBJ1-6, with D perhaps TRBD1 (5 bases). Trimming took 2 bases from V and 9 from J, leaving 11 bases between them. Looked up from germline, CDR1 is SGHTA and CDR2 is FQGTGA. The CDR3 is 14 amino acids. CDR3 bases: TGTGCCAGCAGCTTAGACCCAAGGGGTTCACCCCTCCACTTT. Its protein is CASSLDPRGSPLHF. Full variable domain (outside the CDR3, taken from reference TRBV7-3 and TRBJ1-6): GAGVSQTPSNKVTEKGKYVELRCDPISGHTALYWYRQSLGQGPEFLIYFQGTGAADDSGLPNDRFFAVRPEGSVSTLKIQRTERGDSAVYLCASSLDPRGSPLHFGNGTRLTVT.

The chain combines TRBV7-3 with TRBJ2-2; D possibly corresponds to TRBD1 (6 bases). This CDR3 is 15 amino acids long. Germline-derived CDR1 and CDR2 are SGHTA and FQGTGA. V shed 5 bases and J shed 6 bases, with 16 bases lying between them. CDR3 sequence (DNA): TGTGCCAGCAGCCTTAATACAGGGATTCCCGGGGAGCTGTTTTTT. Protein product: CASSLNTGIPGELFF.

The chain joins TRBV9 to TRBJ2-2; 8 bases map to TRBD1. The length of the CDR3 is 15 residues. CDR1 and CDR2 (germline): SGDLS, YYNGEE. Trimming removed 2 bases from V and 4 bases from J; junction bases left unmatched: 4. This CDR3 reads CASSVTGGTTGELFF. CDR3 nucleotide sequence: TGTGCCAGCAGCGTCACAGGGGGAACCACCGGGGAGCTGTTTTTT.

The chain employs TRBV5-5 and TRBJ1-4; D is unresolved. The germline gives CDR1 SGHKS, CDR2 YYEKEE (reference sequence). The ends were cut back, 0 bases at V and 8 bases at J, with 14 bases in the middle. The CDR3 covers 15 residues. For the CDR3, the DNA is TGTGCCAGCAGCTTGGTAGGGAGAGAAGGGGAAAAACTGTTTTTT. Its protein product is CASSLVGREGEKLFF.

The table lists this clone with a count of one. The V call is TRBV28, the J call TRBJ2-6; a possible D gene is TRBD1 (6 bases). Germline CDR1 and CDR2: MDHEN and SYDVKM. V was clipped by 6 bases and J by 2 bases, with 11 bases between them. This CDR3 contains 15 residues. CDR3 nucleotides: TGTGCCAGCAGCCTCAGGGGTCCTGGGGCCAACGTCCTGACTTTC. Protein: CASSLRGPGANVLTF.

This chain joins TRBV6-5 and TRBJ2-7; TRBD1 might be the D (5 bases). Germline CDR1 is MNHEY and CDR2 is SVGAGI. The CDR3 contains 13 residues. The V end lost 6 bases, the J end lost 7 bases, and 16 bases lay between the germline ends. The CDR3 bases are TGTGCCAGCAGCTCCAGGGATATTAGTGAGCAGTACTTC. Translated, it gives CASSSRDISEQYF.

This sequence joins TRBV10-3 and TRBJ1-2; 9 nucleotides agree with TRBD1. From germline, CDR1 is ENHRY and CDR2 SYGVKD. The junction had 8 bases not matched to a gene; V was cut back by 7 bases and J by 8 bases. This CDR3 is 13 amino acids long. The CDR3: CAITGTGSGGYTF. The CDR3 coding sequence is TGTGCCATCACTGGGACAGGGTCGGGAGGCTACACCTTC.

V and J are TRBV5-1 and TRBJ2-5; the match to TRBD1 covers 7 bases. CDR1 is SGHRS, CDR2 YFSETQ, per germline. Losses at the gene ends were 4 bases for V and 2 bases for J; bases not matched to a gene: 8. The CDR3 runs to 15 residues. DNA of the CDR3: TGCGCCAGCAGCCCCTGGGACAGTTCGCAAGAGACCCAGTACTTC. It specifies CASSPWDSSQETQYF. Filled out from reference TRBV5-1 and TRBJ2-5, the complete variable domain reads KAGVTQTPRYLIKTRGQQVTLSCSPISGHRSVSWYQQTPGQGLQFLFEYFSETQRNKGNFPGRFSGRQFSNSRSEMNVSTLELGDSALYLCASSPWDSSQETQYFGPGTRLLVL.

This clone has a handful of counts. The rearrangement links TRBV3-1 (or the pseudogene TRBV3-2) to TRBJ1-6, with 10 nucleotides matching TRBD1. CDR1 and CDR2 from the germline V gene are LGHDT and YNNKEL (reference sequence). The CDR3 consists of 16 residues. Trimming took 0 bases from V and 10 from J; bases not matched to a gene: 6. The CDR3 loop is CASSQETGGGGSPLHF. The CDR3 coding sequence is TGTGCCAGCAGCCAAGAGACAGGGGGCGGCGGGTCACCCCTCCACTTT.

This clone was detected once. The chain recombines TRBV19 with TRBJ1-2; D possibly corresponds to TRBD1 (5 bases). There are 16 residues in the CDR3. Germline CDR1 reads LNHDA; CDR2 reads SQIVND (reference sequence). V was cut by 7 bases and J by 3 bases, with 21 bases left in between. The CDR3 is CASTPTGRGSDYGYTF. CDR3 nucleotides: TGTGCCAGTACCCCCACGGGGAGGGGAAGTGACTATGGCTACACCTTC.

The V gene is TRBV18, the J gene TRBJ1-3; 9 bases match TRBD1. V lost 3 bases to trimming and J lost 4 bases; unmatched junction nucleotides: 4. CDR1 is KGHSH, CDR2 LQKENI, per germline. This CDR3 contains 15 residues. The CDR3 DNA is TGTGCCAGCTCACCGGGGACAGGGTCCGGAAACACCATATATTTT. This encodes CASSPGTGSGNTIYF.

This chain links TRBV9 with TRBJ2-7; TRBD1 aligns across 8 bases. Germline CDR1 reads SGDLS; CDR2 reads YYNGEE. V was pared by 0 bases and J by 3 bases, with 5 bases of the junction left unmatched. The CDR3 sequence is 15 residues long. The CDR3 here is CASSVGRTGIYEQYF. The CDR3 DNA follows: TGTGCCAGCAGCGTAGGAAGGACAGGGATCTACGAGCAGTACTTC. The entire variable domain, with the rest obtained from reference TRBV9 and TRBJ2-7, is as follows: DSGVTQTPKHLITATGQRVTLRCSPRSGDLSVYWYQQSLDQGLQFLIQYYNGEERAKGNILERFSAQQFPDLHSELNLSSLELGDSALYFCASSVGRTGIYEQYFGPGTRLTVT.

The chain has TRBV19 and TRBJ2-1, with D possibly being TRBD2 (5 bases). Germline V gives CDR1 LNHDA, CDR2 SQIVND (reference sequence). Trimming stripped 3 bases from V and 4 bases from J, with 13 bases between. The CDR3 contains 15 residues. CDR3 protein: CASSIRTGSYNEQFF. The CDR3 DNA reads as TGTGCCAGTAGTATTCGGACTGGGAGTTACAATGAGCAGTTCTTC.